A selection of T cell receptor beta chains follows, all from one sample in a study of blood T cell repertoires in COVID-19. This table comes from immunoSEQ multiplex PCR, and its TCRdb copy is limited to in-frame clones, with some not included. The sample includes 130,000 to 150,000 clones, around 86% of them seen just once. The source material was PBMCs or T cells enriched from blood (not recorded which). The receptors shown here come from a man in his sixties who had recovered from COVID-19. Each CDR3 is given with its conserved first and last residue. D genes are given only for firm matches. Where a row states a size, it is once, few, many or the class of an expanded clone; other rows omit it.

D | size | J | V | DNA | CDR3
TRBD1 | - | TRBJ1-4 | TRBV28 | TGTGCCAGCAGTTTATCCGGGGACAGACATAATGAAAAACTGTTTTTT | CASSLSGDRHNEKLFF
TRBD2 | few | TRBJ2-1 | TRBV5-3 | TGTGCCAGAAGCCTGTGCGAGCGGGAGGGCTATGATGAGCAGTTCTTC | CARSLCEREGYDEQFF
TRBD1 | once | TRBJ1-1 | TRBV5-1 | TGCGCCAGCAGCTTTGGACAGGGGGCAGTCGGACCGACTGAAGCTTTCTTT | CASSFGQGAVGPTEAFF
- | once | TRBJ1-2 | TRBV27 | TGTGCCAGCAGTTATTCCGGGGGGTTTGGCTACACCTTC | CASSYSGGFGYTF
- | once | TRBJ1-5 | TRBV2 | TGTGCCAGCAGTTCGGCGAACCTGGAGCGGGGGCCGGCTCAGCCCCAGCATTTT | CASSSANLERGPAQPQHF
- | - | TRBJ1-1 | TRBV9 | TGTGCCAGCAGCGCCTACAGCTATGAAGCTTTCTTT | CASSAYSYEAFF
- | - | TRBJ2-4 | TRBV19 | TGTGCCAGTAGTATAGCGGGTGGGGCCAAAAACATTCAGTACTTC | CASSIAGGAKNIQYF
- | - | TRBJ1-6 | TRBV20-1 | TGCAGTGCTAGTCCCAGACTGAATAATTCACCCCTCCACTTT | CSASPRLNNSPLHF
- | - | TRBJ2-7 | TRBV10-1 | TGCGCCAGCAGTGAGAGACAGGCAGGGTACTCCATGCCCTACGAGCAGTACTTC | CASSERQAGYSMPYEQYF
- | - | TRBJ1-1 | TRBV18 | TGTGCCAGCTCACCAGAGGGGACTAAAGCTTTCTTT | CASSPEGTKAFF
- | - | TRBJ2-2 | TRBV10-3 | TGTGCCACCAGCCCTTCCGGGGAGCTGTTTTTT | CATSPSGELFF
- | - | TRBJ1-2 | TRBV2 | TGTGCCAGCAGTGGGACAGACTATGGCTACACCTTC | CASSGTDYGYTF
TRBD2 | - | TRBJ2-1 | TRBV20-1 | TGCAGTGCTAGTCTCCACACAGCGGGGGCCATAAACAATGAGCAGTTCTTC | CSASLHTAGAINNEQFF
TRBD1 | once | TRBJ1-1 | TRBV9 | TGTGCCAGCAGCGTAGTACAGGGGGCCGGCAACACTGAAGCTTTCTTT | CASSVVQGAGNTEAFF
TRBD1 | - | TRBJ2-7 | TRBV5-1 | TGCGCCAGCAGCTACTTACAGGGGGCGGTGGACGAGCAGTACTTC | CASSYLQGAVDEQYF
TRBD1 | - | TRBJ2-1 | TRBV24-1 | TGTGCCACCAGTGACTGGACAGGGGGCGGTGAGCAGTTCTTC | CATSDWTGGGEQFF
- | - | TRBJ2-1 | TRBV10-1 | TGCGCCAGCAGTGACAGAAACTACAATGAGCAGTTCTTC | CASSDRNYNEQFF
TRBD1 | - | TRBJ1-2 | TRBV5-1 | TGCGCCAGCAGGCTGACAGGGACAACTACGGACTATGGCTACACCTTC | CASRLTGTTTDYGYTF
TRBD2 | - | TRBJ2-7 | TRBV6-5 | TGTGCCAGCAGTTGGGGTGGCGGGGGGCCGTCCTACGAGCAGTACTTC | CASSWGGGGPSYEQYF
TRBD1 | - | TRBJ2-5 | TRBV5-1 | TGCGCCAGCAGTCGGGACAGCCAAGAGACCCAGTACTTC | CASSRDSQETQYF
- | - | TRBJ1-6 | TRBV28 | TGTGCCAGCAGTTTATTGGGACTGACACCCCTCCACTTT | CASSLLGLTPLHF
- | - | TRBJ1-2 | TRBV28 | TGTGCCAGCATTAGACAGGACCTACGGAATGTCTATGGCTACACCTTC | CASIRQDLRNVYGYTF
- | once | TRBJ1-4 | TRBV19 | TGTGCCAGTAGTATAGTTCCCGACACAGGAAGCGAAAAACTGTTTTTT | CASSIVPDTGSEKLFF
TRBD1 | - | TRBJ1-5 | TRBV5-8 | TGTGCCAGCAGCTTACAGGGGGCTGATCAGCCCCAGCATTTT | CASSLQGADQPQHF
TRBD1 | few | TRBJ1-2 | TRBV29-1 | TGCAGCGTTGTTGGCGGGCCAAGCAGGGGGGGCTACACCTTC | CSVVGGPSRGGYTF
TRBD1 | - | TRBJ1-1 | TRBV27 | TGTGCCAGCAGTCCGGACAGGGCGGCGAACACTGAAGCTTTCTTT | CASSPDRAANTEAFF
- | - | TRBJ2-1 | TRBV5-6 | TGTGCCAGCGGGTCCTTAATGGCGGGAAACTACAATGAGCAGTTCTTC | CASGSLMAGNYNEQFF
- | - | TRBJ2-5 | TRBV6-5 | TGTGCCAGCGGTAGACTACCACGGGGCCAAGAGACCCAGTACTTC | CASGRLPRGQETQYF
- | - | TRBJ2-1 | TRBV13 | TGTGCCAGCAGCCCCCAAAGCGTCCGGGGGGAGCAGTTCTTC | CASSPQSVRGEQFF
- | once | TRBJ1-2 | TRBV28 | TGTGCCAGCAGCCGCGACAGCTATGGCTACACCTTC | CASSRDSYGYTF
- | - | TRBJ2-1 | TRBV4-1 | TGCGCCAGCAGCCAACACAGGTCAGACTACAATGAGCAGTTCTTC | CASSQHRSDYNEQFF
- | - | TRBJ2-1 | TRBV6-5 | TGTGCCAACCTGGGGAGGTGTGTAATCAATGAGCAGTTCTTC | CANLGRCVINEQFF
TRBD2 | - | TRBJ2-3 | TRBV2 | TGTGCCAGCAGACTAACTAGCGGGGCCACAGATACGCAGTATTTT | CASRLTSGATDTQYF
TRBD1 | - | TRBJ1-4 | TRBV15 | TGTGCCACCAGCAGAGTGAAGGGGACAGGCACCCCCCCATTTTCTGAAAAACTGTTTTTT | CATSRVKGTGTPPFSEKLFF
- | - | TRBJ1-1 | TRBV12-2 | TGTGCAAGTCGCTCACGCGACAGGGCTGACACTGAAGCTTTCTTT | CASRSRDRADTEAFF
- | once | TRBJ2-7 | TRBV11-1 | TGTGCCAGCAGCTTAAGGGACACTTCCTACGAGCAGTACTTC | CASSLRDTSYEQYF
TRBD1 | - | TRBJ1-6 | TRBV5-5 | TGTGCCAGCAACTCCGGGACAGGGGGCACACCCCTCCACTTT | CASNSGTGGTPLHF
- | - | TRBJ1-4 | TRBV19 | TGTGCCAGTAGCTTGGCAGGAACTAATGAAAAACTGTTTTTT | CASSLAGTNEKLFF
- | - | TRBJ1-3 | TRBV12-3/TRBV12-4 | TGTGCCAGCAGTTTAAACACTGGAAACACCATATATTTT | CASSLNTGNTIYF
- | - | TRBJ1-3 | TRBV15 | TGTGCCACCAGCAGAGATGGGGCTGCCACTGGAAACACCATATATTTT | CATSRDGAATGNTIYF
TRBD1 | - | TRBJ2-2 | TRBV9 | TGTGCCAGCAGCAATGACAGGGGATTCACCGGGGAGCTGTTTTTT | CASSNDRGFTGELFF
TRBD1 | once | TRBJ1-3 | TRBV29-1 | TGCAGCGTTGAGGGCCGAGGGGGCACTGGAAACACCATATATTTT | CSVEGRGGTGNTIYF
- | - | TRBJ2-5 | TRBV4-1 | TGCGCCAGCAGCCAAGATCGGAGTTTCCAAGAGACCCAGTACTTC | CASSQDRSFQETQYF
- | - | TRBJ1-5 | TRBV18 | TGTGCCAGCTCTTCTCAGGGGCAGGATCAGCCCCAGCATTTT | CASSSQGQDQPQHF
- | - | TRBJ2-5 | TRBV4-1 | TGCGCCAGCAGCCAAGATTGGGGACATTCGGAGACCCAGTACTTC | CASSQDWGHSETQYF
TRBD2 | - | TRBJ2-7 | TRBV29-1 | TGCAGCGTCCTAGCGGGGACTACCTACGAGCAGTACTTC | CSVLAGTTYEQYF
- | - | TRBJ2-1 | TRBV5-5 | TGTGCCAGCAGCTTGGAAGCGGAAACTTACAATGAGCAGTTCTTC | CASSLEAETYNEQFF
- | - | TRBJ1-1 | TRBV18 | TGTGCCAGCTCACAGTCGGGGGATTTCGTCACTGAAGCTTTCTTT | CASSQSGDFVTEAFF
TRBD1 | few | TRBJ1-1 | TRBV7-8 | TGTGCCAGCAGCTTTTCGACAGGGAGAAACACTGAAGCTTTCTTT | CASSFSTGRNTEAFF
- | - | TRBJ1-1 | TRBV6-5 | TGTGCCAGCAGTCAGGGGAACACTGAAGCTTTCTTT | CASSQGNTEAFF
TRBD1 | - | TRBJ2-7 | TRBV5-1 | TGCGCCAGCAGCTGGACAGGGGAACTTCACGAGCAGTACTTC | CASSWTGELHEQYF